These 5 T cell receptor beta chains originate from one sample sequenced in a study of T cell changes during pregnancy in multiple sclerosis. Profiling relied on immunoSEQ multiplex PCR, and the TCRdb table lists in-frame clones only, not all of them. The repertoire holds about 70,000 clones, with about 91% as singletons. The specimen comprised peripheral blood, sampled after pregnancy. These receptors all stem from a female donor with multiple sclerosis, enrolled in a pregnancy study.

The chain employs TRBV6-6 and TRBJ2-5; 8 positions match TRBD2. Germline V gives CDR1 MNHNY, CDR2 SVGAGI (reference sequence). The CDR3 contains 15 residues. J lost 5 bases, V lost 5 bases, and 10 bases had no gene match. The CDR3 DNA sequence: TGTGCCAGCAGTACCCTCGGGGGGGCAGGGGAGACCCAGTACTTC. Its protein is CASSTLGGAGETQYF.

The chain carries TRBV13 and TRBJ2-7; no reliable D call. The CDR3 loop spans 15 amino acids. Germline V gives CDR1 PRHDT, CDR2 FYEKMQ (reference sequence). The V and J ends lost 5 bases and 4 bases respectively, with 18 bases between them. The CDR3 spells CASSRPRGSIYEQYF. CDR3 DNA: TGTGCCAGCAGCCGACCCAGAGGTAGTATATACGAGCAGTACTTC.

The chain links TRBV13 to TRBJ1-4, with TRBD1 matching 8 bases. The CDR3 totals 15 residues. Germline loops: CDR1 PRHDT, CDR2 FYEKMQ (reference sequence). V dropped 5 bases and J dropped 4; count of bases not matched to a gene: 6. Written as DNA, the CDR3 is TGTGCCAGCAGCCCACGGACAGGGAATAATGAAAAACTGTTTTTT. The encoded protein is CASSPRTGNNEKLFF.

This chain's CDR3 is CASSRDRSYNEQFF. The DNA for the CDR3 is TGTGCCAGCAGTCGAGACAGGTCCTACAATGAGCAGTTCTTC. The chain combines TRBV6-6 with TRBJ2-1; maybe TRBD1 (6 bases). The CDR3 is 14 residues long. The ends were cut back, 5 bases at V and 1 base at J, with 9 bases in the middle. Germline loops: CDR1 MNHNY, CDR2 SVGAGI (reference sequence).

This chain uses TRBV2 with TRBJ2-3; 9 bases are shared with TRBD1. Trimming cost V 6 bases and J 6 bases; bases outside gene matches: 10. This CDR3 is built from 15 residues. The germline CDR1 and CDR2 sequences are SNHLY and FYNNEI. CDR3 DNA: TGTGCCAGCAGCCGGGACAGGGAATCATCGGATACGCAGTATTTT. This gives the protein CASSRDRESSDTQYF.